Described below is a single T cell receptor (beta chain) sequence and its context. Its antigen is unknown. No per-base quality is available; no much larger clone lies one base away. The data belong to a study of beta chain features in type 1 diabetes listed by TCRdb under 2018. Study-level background: Mean age, gender distribution, total cell number and subset yield were not different between patients and healthy donors. A total of under 120,000,000 sorted cells were examined across all samples, and RNA yield correlated strongly with the number of cells per subset. The study compared TCRB repertoires of sorted circulating CD4+ T cell subsets between recently diagnosed type 1 diabetes patients and matched healthy donors. Naive and central memory subsets were obtained from all 30 or so donors, but regulatory and stem cell-like memory subsets were isolated from only 8 patients and 8 healthy donors.

The research as a whole found: Because cDNA was sequenced instead of genomic DNA, highly expressing activated cells could be over-represented, though the groups showed no difference in activation or CD3 levels. Because small numbers of individuals were included in the HLA sub-analyses, any influence of HLA type on TCRB rearrangement was left unresolved. Naive, central memory and regulatory TCRB repertoires appeared to be more similar among patients than among healthy donors. PCR might favor shorter templates, but patient and control samples were amplified and corrected together, so any skew would affect both groups equally. Type 1 diabetes patients showed a moderate but significant shortening of TCRB CDR3 length in all four CD4+ subsets. At VDJ recombination sites, patients with type 1 diabetes made fewer insertions and deleted more nucleotides, a pattern implying thymic rearrangement abnormalities.

The High Capacity cDNA Reverse Transcription Kit was used to reverse transcribe all of the isolated RNA, meaning that expressed TCRB transcripts were what got sequenced. Deep immunoSEQ sequencing was applied to naive, central memory and regulatory T cell samples, giving an average of roughly 3.3 million total reads per sample. After sorted cells were lysed in RLT buffer, RNA was extracted with DNase-treated RNeasy Micro or Mini kits, with the choice depending on cell number. Each cell subset was processed on its own to prevent cross-contamination, while patient and healthy donor samples were processed together. Using the immunoSEQ multiplex PCR, TCRB sequences were amplified from cDNA into 87-bp fragments spanning the CDR3 region. Sequencing of the amplicons was done on the Illumina HiSeq platform. The study's processing was this. Synthetic template baselines were used to correct PCR bias computationally, reads within Hamming distance 2 were collapsed together, and singletons that could not be merged were discarded. Reads were aligned against IMGT so that V, D and J genes, CDR3 length and insertions or deletions at six rearrangement sites could be assigned. Within each subset, clonotype counts were normalized to sorted cell number, after which true diversity and Gini coefficients were computed with the tcR R package. Repertoire sharing was quantified using the overlap coefficient calculated on TCRB nucleotide sequences. TCRdb obtained this table from immuneACCESS and retained in-frame rearrangements with V and J assigned. These tables miss some clones; where compared with another copy, unresolved V genes account for less than half of the shortfall, and the remainder is unexplained. The V and J calls and the clone size are those of that table, but D and trimming were determined from the DNA. For this sample there are about 120,000 clones; about a sixth appear just once. The ten most abundant clones make up roughly 2.5% of the sample.

Each donor gave one peripheral blood draw, roughly 120 mL on average, collected into heparinised tubes. Using a panel that included CD45RO, CCR7, CD25, CD127, CD95 and CD27, naive, central memory, regulatory and stem cell-like memory CD4+ T cells were sorted on a BD FACSAria II. All sorted populations exceeded 95% purity. PBMCs were isolated immediately by Lymphoprep density gradient centrifugation and stained directly without culture. So that batch effects would be minimized, each experiment stained and sorted samples in pairs, pairing one healthy donor with one patient. V is trimmed back by 3 bases and J by 4 bases, and the junction contains 5 bases that no gene match accounts for. CDR1 and CDR2 (LGHNA, YSLEER) derive from the germline V gene. From the cysteine through the phenylalanine, the CDR3 covers 17 amino acids. Just the 51-base CDR3 DNA is kept, in frame starting at base 1.

This clonotype originated in a man aged 30 to 39 with type 1 diabetes. Sequenced: central memory CD4+ T cells from blood. The sequence is built from TRBV4-3 and TRBJ2-3; TRBD2 matches 15 bases in the middle. The nucleotide sequence is given as TGCGCCAGCAGCCAGGGGACTAGCGGGGGGAGGGCAGATACGCAGTATTTT. Translated, this is CASSQGTSGGRADTQYF.